A selection of T cell receptor beta chains follows, all from one sample in a study of T cell responses to AZD1222 COVID-19 vaccine. The table came from immunoSEQ multiplex PCR; TCRdb's copy has only in-frame clones and leaves some out. The profile covers about 120,000 clones, with around 90% appearing a single time and around 16% taken by the ten largest. Material: peripheral blood, obtained 28 days after the second AZD1222 dose. The receptors stem from an adult who received the AZD1222 COVID-19 vaccine. Both conserved end residues are part of each CDR3. Each record gives: V gene, J gene, D gene, CDR3 length, clone size, CDR3 DNA, CDR3 protein. D genes are given only for firm matches. A clone size is listed for some rows: how often the clone was seen (once, few, many), or a class if it is expanded.

V: TRBV10-3
J: TRBJ2-7
D: TRBD1
length: 18
size: -
DNA: TGTGCCATCAGTGAGTCATCGTCCTCGGACAGGGTGCCCTACGAGCAGTACTTC
CDR3: CAISESSSSDRVPYEQYF

V: TRBV28
J: TRBJ2-5
D: -
length: 14
size: -
DNA: TGTGCCAGCAGTCTCTTGGACGGACAAGAGACCCAGTACTTC
CDR3: CASSLLDGQETQYF

V: TRBV28
J: TRBJ1-6
D: -
length: 15
size: -
DNA: TGTGCCAGCAGCCCAGGGCCAGGGTATAATTCACCCCTCCACTTT
CDR3: CASSPGPGYNSPLHF

V: TRBV5-1
J: TRBJ2-3
D: -
length: 14
size: -
DNA: TGCGCCAGCAGCTTAGGACAGAACACAGATACGCAGTATTTT
CDR3: CASSLGQNTDTQYF

V: TRBV3-1/TRBV3-2
J: TRBJ1-4
D: -
length: 18
size: -
DNA: TGTGCCAGCAGCCAGAGGGTCAGAGGGTCCGGCTATAATGAAAAACTGTTTTTT
CDR3: CASSQRVRGSGYNEKLFF

V: TRBV5-6
J: TRBJ2-1
D: TRBD2
length: 14
size: -
DNA: TGTGCCAGCAGCTTTGGGGGTAGCGGGAGGCCTCAGTTCTTC
CDR3: CASSFGGSGRPQFF

V: TRBV3-1/TRBV3-2
J: TRBJ2-7
D: TRBD2
length: 15
size: -
DNA: TGTGCCAGCAGCCCCCGAGGTAGCGGGGCGGACGAGCAGTACTTC
CDR3: CASSPRGSGADEQYF

V: TRBV18
J: TRBJ2-5
D: -
length: 15
size: -
DNA: TGTGCCAGCTCACCACAAGCTACGAGAGAAGAGACCCAGTACTTC
CDR3: CASSPQATREETQYF

V: TRBV3-1/TRBV3-2
J: TRBJ2-3
D: TRBD2
length: 16
size: once
DNA: TGTGCCAGCAGCCTTGGACTAGCGGCCTCGGGAGATACGCAGTATTTT
CDR3: CASSLGLAASGDTQYF

V: TRBV11-2
J: TRBJ2-5
D: -
length: 12
size: -
DNA: TGTGCCAGCACCCCGAACGGAGGGACCCAGTACTTC
CDR3: CASTPNGGTQYF

V: TRBV6-2/TRBV6-3
J: TRBJ1-1
D: -
length: 14
size: -
DNA: TGTGCCAGCAGTCTAGGAAGCATGAACACTGAAGCTTTCTTT
CDR3: CASSLGSMNTEAFF

V: TRBV5-4
J: TRBJ1-1
D: -
length: 12
size: few
DNA: TGTGCCAGCAGCCGGGTGGACACTGAAGCTTTCTTT
CDR3: CASSRVDTEAFF

V: TRBV2
J: TRBJ2-2
D: -
length: 15
size: -
DNA: TGTGCCAGCAGTGTAGGGACTTCGAACACCGGGGAGCTGTTTTTT
CDR3: CASSVGTSNTGELFF

V: TRBV3-1/TRBV3-2
J: TRBJ1-2
D: -
length: 17
size: few
DNA: TGTGCCAGCAGCCAAGATTCCAGGGCGCGCGCTAGCTATGGCTACACCTTC
CDR3: CASSQDSRARASYGYTF

V: TRBV6-4
J: TRBJ2-2
D: -
length: 15
size: -
DNA: TGTGCCAGCAGTGACGGGTCTTCCCTAGGCGGGGAGCTGTTTTTT
CDR3: CASSDGSSLGGELFF

V: TRBV7-9
J: TRBJ1-4
D: -
length: 16
size: few
DNA: TGTGCCAGCAGCACCCGGGACACCACAACTAATGAAAAACTGTTTTTT
CDR3: CASSTRDTTTNEKLFF

V: TRBV27
J: TRBJ1-2
D: TRBD1
length: 14
size: -
DNA: TGTGCCAGCAGTTTAGGGGGACAGGGGCGAGGCTACACCTTC
CDR3: CASSLGGQGRGYTF

V: TRBV5-1
J: TRBJ1-4
D: TRBD1
length: 15
size: -
DNA: TGCGCCAGCAGCTCTGAGGGGGCCACTAATGAAAAACTGTTTTTT
CDR3: CASSSEGATNEKLFF

V: TRBV5-1
J: TRBJ1-1
D: -
length: 12
size: -
DNA: TGCGCCAGCAGCTCTTCCGGGGCTGAAGCTTTCTTT
CDR3: CASSSSGAEAFF

V: TRBV19
J: TRBJ2-7
D: -
length: 15
size: -
DNA: TGTGCCAGTAACCCTGGGACCGGTAGCTCCTACGAGCAGTACTTC
CDR3: CASNPGTGSSYEQYF

V: TRBV30
J: TRBJ2-1
D: -
length: 15
size: -
DNA: TGTGCCTGGAGGTCGGTGCCCGGGAAATCGCATGAGCAGTTCTTC
CDR3: CAWRSVPGKSHEQFF

V: TRBV3-1/TRBV3-2
J: TRBJ2-1
D: TRBD2
length: 16
size: -
DNA: TGTGCCAGCAGCCTAACCGGCGGGAGGTCCTACAATGAGCAGTTCTTC
CDR3: CASSLTGGRSYNEQFF

V: TRBV29-1
J: TRBJ1-1
D: TRBD1
length: 14
size: -
DNA: TGCAGCGTTGAACCGACAGGGCCGGAGACTGAAGCTTTCTTT
CDR3: CSVEPTGPETEAFF

V: TRBV29-1
J: TRBJ2-7
D: -
length: 12
size: -
DNA: TGCAGCGTGGGTTACGACCCTTACGAGCAGTACTTC
CDR3: CSVGYDPYEQYF

V: TRBV5-1
J: TRBJ1-1
D: -
length: 12
size: -
DNA: TGCGCCAGCAGCTTGGAAGGTACTGAAGCTTTCTTT
CDR3: CASSLEGTEAFF

V: TRBV3-1/TRBV3-2
J: TRBJ1-5
D: -
length: 14
size: -
DNA: TGTGCCAGCAGCCAAGGGGGCGGAATCCAGCCCCAGCATTTT
CDR3: CASSQGGGIQPQHF

V: TRBV11-2
J: TRBJ2-7
D: -
length: 15
size: -
DNA: TGTGCCAGCAGCTTATTCAGGACGGCCTCCTACGAGCAGTACTTC
CDR3: CASSLFRTASYEQYF

V: TRBV19
J: TRBJ1-2
D: -
length: 13
size: -
DNA: TGTGCCAGTAGTTATCACCCCACGCCTGGCTACACCTTC
CDR3: CASSYHPTPGYTF

V: TRBV7-9
J: TRBJ2-3
D: -
length: 15
size: -
DNA: TGTGCCAGCAGTCCCCGTACAGTTAGCACAGATACGCAGTATTTT
CDR3: CASSPRTVSTDTQYF

V: TRBV12-3/TRBV12-4
J: TRBJ1-5
D: -
length: 12
size: -
DNA: TGTGCCAGCAGTTTTATAGGGGAGGCCCAGCATTTT
CDR3: CASSFIGEAQHF

V: TRBV5-1
J: TRBJ1-2
D: TRBD1
length: 15
size: -
DNA: TGCGCCAGCAGCGGACCGGGACAGGGCTTCTATGGCTACACCTTC
CDR3: CASSGPGQGFYGYTF

V: TRBV5-5
J: TRBJ2-2
D: -
length: 16
size: -
DNA: TGTGCCAGCAGCTCGGGAAAGGGGGGAGTCATCGGGGAGCTGTTTTTT
CDR3: CASSSGKGGVIGELFF

V: TRBV7-9
J: TRBJ2-2
D: -
length: 18
size: few
DNA: TGTGCCAGCAACCCGAAGGGGGAGGTCAGGTCGAACACCGGGGAGCTGTTTTTT
CDR3: CASNPKGEVRSNTGELFF

V: TRBV30
J: TRBJ2-7
D: -
length: 12
size: once
DNA: TGTGCCTGGAGTCGGTCCGCCTACGAGCAGTACTTC
CDR3: CAWSRSAYEQYF

V: TRBV7-9
J: TRBJ1-5
D: -
length: 17
size: few
DNA: TGTGCCAGCAGCAAATCCGGGACACTCTATAGCAATCAGCCCCAGCATTTT
CDR3: CASSKSGTLYSNQPQHF

V: TRBV5-6
J: TRBJ2-5
D: TRBD1
length: 13
size: -
DNA: TGTGCCAGCAGCTGGCAGGGGGCGGAGACCCAGTACTTC
CDR3: CASSWQGAETQYF

V: TRBV14
J: TRBJ2-7
D: -
length: 12
size: -
DNA: TGTGCCAGCAGCTTTCAGGGTGCGTCGCAGTACTTC
CDR3: CASSFQGASQYF

V: TRBV6-5
J: TRBJ2-1
D: -
length: 13
size: -
DNA: TGTGCCAGCAGTTACAGGGGAGAGGATGAGCAGTTCTTC
CDR3: CASSYRGEDEQFF

V: TRBV2
J: TRBJ1-1
D: -
length: 14
size: -
DNA: TGTGCCAGCAATCCCTCTTTGGCGGGCACTGAAGCTTTCTTT
CDR3: CASNPSLAGTEAFF

V: TRBV6-5
J: TRBJ1-2
D: -
length: 14
size: -
DNA: TGTGCCAGCAGTTCTTCTATGGACAGTTATGGCTACACCTTC
CDR3: CASSSSMDSYGYTF

V: TRBV14
J: TRBJ2-1
D: TRBD2
length: 17
size: -
DNA: TGTGCCAGCAGCCAATCTATTGGACTAGCGGGAGGAAATGAGCAGTTCTTC
CDR3: CASSQSIGLAGGNEQFF

V: TRBV18
J: TRBJ2-1
D: TRBD1
length: 14
size: -
DNA: TGTGCCAGCTCACCACAACAGGGGGCTGAAGAGCAGTTCTTC
CDR3: CASSPQQGAEEQFF

V: TRBV7-8
J: TRBJ1-1
D: -
length: 14
size: -
DNA: TGTGCCAGCAGCCTTACCCTCAGGAACACTGAAGCTTTCTTT
CDR3: CASSLTLRNTEAFF

V: TRBV28
J: TRBJ1-2
D: -
length: 14
size: -
DNA: TGTGCCAGCAGTGCCGGACGGGTTAACTATGGCTACACCTTC
CDR3: CASSAGRVNYGYTF

V: TRBV7-9
J: TRBJ1-2
D: TRBD1
length: 13
size: once
DNA: TGTGCCAGCAGCCCGGACAGGGCCTATGGCTACACCTTC
CDR3: CASSPDRAYGYTF

V: TRBV10-1
J: TRBJ2-3
D: -
length: 13
size: -
DNA: TGCGCCAGCAAAAAGGGCAGGACAGATACGCAGTATTTT
CDR3: CASKKGRTDTQYF

V: TRBV7-9
J: TRBJ2-1
D: -
length: 13
size: medium-sized
DNA: TGTGCCAGCAGCCCCCCAAGAAGCGGTCTGGGGTTCTTC
CDR3: CASSPPRSGLGFF

V: TRBV12-3/TRBV12-4
J: TRBJ1-5
D: -
length: 13
size: once
DNA: TGTGCCAGCAGGCTGTCGGCCAATCAGCCCCAGCATTTT
CDR3: CASRLSANQPQHF

V: TRBV7-8
J: TRBJ2-1
D: -
length: 17
size: -
DNA: TGTGCCAGCAGCTTAGCTTCGGGGATTTCTACCTACAATGAGCAGTTCTTC
CDR3: CASSLASGISTYNEQFF

V: TRBV5-8
J: TRBJ1-5
D: TRBD1
length: 17
size: -
DNA: TGTGCCAGCAGACGGGACAGGGGGCAAAGGGGCAATCAGCCCCAGCATTTT
CDR3: CASRRDRGQRGNQPQHF